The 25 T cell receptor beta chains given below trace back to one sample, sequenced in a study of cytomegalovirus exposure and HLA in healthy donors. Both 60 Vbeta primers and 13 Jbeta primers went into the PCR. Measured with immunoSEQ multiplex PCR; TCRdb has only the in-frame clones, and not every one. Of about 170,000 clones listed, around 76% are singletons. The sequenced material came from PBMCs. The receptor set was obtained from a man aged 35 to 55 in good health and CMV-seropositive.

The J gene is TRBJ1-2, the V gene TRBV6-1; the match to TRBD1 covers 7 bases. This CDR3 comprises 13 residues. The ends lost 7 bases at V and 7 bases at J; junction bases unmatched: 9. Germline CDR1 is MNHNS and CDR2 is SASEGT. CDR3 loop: CASTLEGGGGYTF. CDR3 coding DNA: TGTGCCAGCACCCTAGAAGGGGGCGGTGGCTACACCTTC.

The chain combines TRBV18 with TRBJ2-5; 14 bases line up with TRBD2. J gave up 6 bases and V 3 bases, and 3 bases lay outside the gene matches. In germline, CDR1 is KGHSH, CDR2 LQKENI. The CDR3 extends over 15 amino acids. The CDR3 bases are TGTGCCAGCTCACCCGGACTAGCGGGGGGTAAGACCCAGTACTTC. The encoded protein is CASSPGLAGGKTQYF. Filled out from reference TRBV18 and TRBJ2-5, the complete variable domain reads NAGVMQNPRHLVRRRGQEARLRCSPMKGHSHVYWYRQLPEEGLKFMVYLQKENIIDESGMPKERFSAEFPKEGPSILRIQQVVRGDSAAYFCASSPGLAGGKTQYFGPGTRLLVL.

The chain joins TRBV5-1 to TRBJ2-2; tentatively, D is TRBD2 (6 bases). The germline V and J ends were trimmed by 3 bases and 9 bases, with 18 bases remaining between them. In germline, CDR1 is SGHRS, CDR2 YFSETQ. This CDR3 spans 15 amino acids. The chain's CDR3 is CASSSTVGGSRELFF. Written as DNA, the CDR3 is TGCGCCAGCAGCTCCACTGTAGGAGGGTCCCGGGAGCTGTTTTTT.

DNA of the CDR3: TGTGCCAGCAGCCCCGGTCCCTACGAGCAGTACTTC. Protein: CASSPGPYEQYF. This sequence joins TRBV4-2 and TRBJ2-7; no clear D gene. Germline assignment: CDR1 LGHNA and CDR2 YNFKEQ. V lost 4 bases and J 2 bases, leaving 6 bases between the germline ends. The CDR3 is 12 amino acids.

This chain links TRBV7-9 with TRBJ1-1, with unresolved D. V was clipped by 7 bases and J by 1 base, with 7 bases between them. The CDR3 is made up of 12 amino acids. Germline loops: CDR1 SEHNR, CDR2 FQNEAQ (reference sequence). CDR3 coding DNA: TGTGCCAGCACGCGAGAGAACACTGAAGCTTTCTTT. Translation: CASTRENTEAFF.

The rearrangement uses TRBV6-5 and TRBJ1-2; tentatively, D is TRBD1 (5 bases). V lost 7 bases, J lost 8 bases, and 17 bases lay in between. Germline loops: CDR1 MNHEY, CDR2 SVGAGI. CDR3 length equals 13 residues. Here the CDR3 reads CASNREGGDGYTF. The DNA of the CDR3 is TGTGCCAGCAACAGAGAAGGAGGGGACGGCTACACCTTC.

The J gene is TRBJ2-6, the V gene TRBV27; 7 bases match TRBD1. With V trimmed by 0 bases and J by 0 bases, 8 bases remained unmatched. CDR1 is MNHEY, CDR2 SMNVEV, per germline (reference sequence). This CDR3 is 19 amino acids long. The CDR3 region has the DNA TGTGCCAGCAGTTTATCCATTAGGGGACAGCACTCTGGGGCCAACGTCCTGACTTTC. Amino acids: CASSLSIRGQHSGANVLTF.

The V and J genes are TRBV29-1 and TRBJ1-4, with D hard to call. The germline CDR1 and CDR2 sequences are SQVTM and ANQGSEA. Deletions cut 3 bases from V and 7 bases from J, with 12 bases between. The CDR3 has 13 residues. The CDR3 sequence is CSVDGLEGEKLFF. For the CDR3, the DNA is TGCAGCGTTGACGGTCTCGAGGGTGAAAAACTGTTTTTT.

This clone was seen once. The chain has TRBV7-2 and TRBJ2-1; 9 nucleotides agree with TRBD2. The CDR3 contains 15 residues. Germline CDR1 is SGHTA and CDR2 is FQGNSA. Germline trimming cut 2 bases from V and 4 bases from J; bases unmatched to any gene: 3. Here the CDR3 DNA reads TGTGCCAGCAGCTTACTAGCGGGGACTTACAATGAGCAGTTCTTC. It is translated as CASSLLAGTYNEQFF.

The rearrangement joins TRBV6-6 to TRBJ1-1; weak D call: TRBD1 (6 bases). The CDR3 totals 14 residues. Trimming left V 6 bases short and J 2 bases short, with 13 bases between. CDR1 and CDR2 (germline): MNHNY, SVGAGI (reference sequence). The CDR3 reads CASSPTGPNTEAFF. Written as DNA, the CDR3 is TGTGCCAGCAGCCCGACAGGCCCTAACACTGAAGCTTTCTTT.

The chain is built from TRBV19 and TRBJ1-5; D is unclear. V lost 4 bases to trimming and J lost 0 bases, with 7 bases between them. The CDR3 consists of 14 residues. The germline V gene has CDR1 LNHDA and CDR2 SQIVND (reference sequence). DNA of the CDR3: TGTGCCAGTAGTAGCGCACCTAGCAATCAGCCCCAGCATTTT. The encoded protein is CASSSAPSNQPQHF.

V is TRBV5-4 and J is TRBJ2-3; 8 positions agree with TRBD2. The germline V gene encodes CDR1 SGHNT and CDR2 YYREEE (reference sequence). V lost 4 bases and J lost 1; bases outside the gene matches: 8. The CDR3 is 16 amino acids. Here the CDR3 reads CASSHSGGHRTDTQYF. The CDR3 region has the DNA TGTGCCAGCAGCCACAGCGGGGGCCATCGCACAGATACGCAGTATTTT.

The chain's CDR3 is CASSLSGGGTQYF. In DNA form, the CDR3 reads TGTGCCAGCAGCTTAAGCGGGGGGGGGACCCAGTACTTC. This chain links TRBV7-2 with TRBJ2-5; 10 positions match TRBD2. V lost 2 bases to trimming and J lost 7 bases; unmatched junction nucleotides: 1. The germline gives CDR1 SGHTA, CDR2 FQGNSA. The CDR3 has 13 residues.

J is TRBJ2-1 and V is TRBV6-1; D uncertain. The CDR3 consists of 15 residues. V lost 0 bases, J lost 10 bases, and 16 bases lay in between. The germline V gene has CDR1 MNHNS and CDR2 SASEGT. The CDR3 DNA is TGTGCCAGCAGTGAAGCCCCCGCGCCCGGTAGCGAGCAGTTCTTC. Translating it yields CASSEAPAPGSEQFF.

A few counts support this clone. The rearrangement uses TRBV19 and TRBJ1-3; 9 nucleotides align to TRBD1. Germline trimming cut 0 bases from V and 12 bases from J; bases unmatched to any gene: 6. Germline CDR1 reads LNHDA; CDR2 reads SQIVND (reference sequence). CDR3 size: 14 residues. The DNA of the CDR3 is TGTGCCAGTAGTATAGATCGGCGGACAGGGGACATATATTTT. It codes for CASSIDRRTGDIYF.

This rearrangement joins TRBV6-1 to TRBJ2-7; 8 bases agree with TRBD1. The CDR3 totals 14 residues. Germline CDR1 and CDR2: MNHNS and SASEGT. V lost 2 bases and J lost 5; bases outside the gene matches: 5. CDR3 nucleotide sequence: TGTGCCAGCAGTGAAAGGCCAGGGGGCGACGAGCAGTACTTC. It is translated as CASSERPGGDEQYF.

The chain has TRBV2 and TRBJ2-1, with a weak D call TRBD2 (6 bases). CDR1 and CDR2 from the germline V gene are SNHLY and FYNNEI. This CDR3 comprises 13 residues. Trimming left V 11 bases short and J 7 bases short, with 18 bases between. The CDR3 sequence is CAARRESVNEQFF. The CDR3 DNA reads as TGTGCCGCCCGGAGGGAATCCGTAAATGAGCAGTTCTTC. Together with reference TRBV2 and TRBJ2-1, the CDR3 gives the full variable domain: EPEVTQTPSHQVTQMGQEVILRCVPISNHLYFYWYRQILGQKVEFLVSFYNNEISEKSEIFDDQFSVERPDGSNFTLKIRSTKLEDSAMYFCAARRESVNEQFFGPGTRLTVL.

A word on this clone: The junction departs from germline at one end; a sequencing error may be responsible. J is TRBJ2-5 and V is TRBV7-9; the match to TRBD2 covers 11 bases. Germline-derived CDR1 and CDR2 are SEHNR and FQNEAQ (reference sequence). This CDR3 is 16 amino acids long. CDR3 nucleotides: TGTTCCAGCAGCTTAGGCCTAGCGGGGGGCCTAGAGACCCAGTACTTC. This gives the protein CSSSLGLAGGLETQYF. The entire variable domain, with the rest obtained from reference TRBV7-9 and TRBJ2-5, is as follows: DTGVSQNPRHKITKRGQNVTFRCDPISEHNRLYWYRQTLGQGPEFLTYFQNEAQLEKSRLLSDRFSAERPKGSFSTLEIQRTEQGDSAMYLCSSSLGLAGGLETQYFGPGTRLLVL.

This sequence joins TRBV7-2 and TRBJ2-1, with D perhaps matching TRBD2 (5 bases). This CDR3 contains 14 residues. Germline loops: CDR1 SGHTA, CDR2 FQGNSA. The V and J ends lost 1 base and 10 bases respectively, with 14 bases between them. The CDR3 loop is CASSLGLYEGEQFF. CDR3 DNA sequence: TGTGCCAGCAGCTTAGGGTTATATGAGGGCGAGCAGTTCTTC.

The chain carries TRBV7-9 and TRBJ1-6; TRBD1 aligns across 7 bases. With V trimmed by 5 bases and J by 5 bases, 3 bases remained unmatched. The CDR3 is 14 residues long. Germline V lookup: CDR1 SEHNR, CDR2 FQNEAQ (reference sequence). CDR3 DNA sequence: TGTGCCAGCAGCCCCGGGACAGATAATTCACCCCTCCACTTT. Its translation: CASSPGTDNSPLHF.

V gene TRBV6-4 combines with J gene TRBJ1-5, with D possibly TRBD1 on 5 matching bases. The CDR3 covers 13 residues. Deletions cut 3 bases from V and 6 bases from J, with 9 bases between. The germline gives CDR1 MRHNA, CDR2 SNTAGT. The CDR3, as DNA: TGTGCCAGCAGTGAAGGGGTAGGTCAGCCCCAGCATTTT. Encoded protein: CASSEGVGQPQHF.

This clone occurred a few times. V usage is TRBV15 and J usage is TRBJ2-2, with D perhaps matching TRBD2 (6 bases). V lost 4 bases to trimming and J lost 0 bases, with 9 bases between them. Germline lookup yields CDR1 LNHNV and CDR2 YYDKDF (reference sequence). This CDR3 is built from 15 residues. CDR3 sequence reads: CATSKPGANTGELFF. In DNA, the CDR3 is TGTGCCACCAGCAAACCGGGGGCGAACACCGGGGAGCTGTTTTTT.

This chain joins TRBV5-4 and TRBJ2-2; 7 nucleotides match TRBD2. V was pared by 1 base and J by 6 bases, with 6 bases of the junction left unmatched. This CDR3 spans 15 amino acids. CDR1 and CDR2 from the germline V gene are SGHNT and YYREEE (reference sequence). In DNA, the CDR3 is TGTGCCAGCAGCTTGTCCGGGGGGTTTGCCGGGGAGCTGTTTTTT. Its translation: CASSLSGGFAGELFF.

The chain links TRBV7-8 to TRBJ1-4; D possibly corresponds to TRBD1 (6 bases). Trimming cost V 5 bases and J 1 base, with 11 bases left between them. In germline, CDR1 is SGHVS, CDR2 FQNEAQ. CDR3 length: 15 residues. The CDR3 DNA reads TGTGCCAGCAGCCCCAGGGGCGGAACTAATGAAAAACTGTTTTTT. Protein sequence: CASSPRGGTNEKLFF.

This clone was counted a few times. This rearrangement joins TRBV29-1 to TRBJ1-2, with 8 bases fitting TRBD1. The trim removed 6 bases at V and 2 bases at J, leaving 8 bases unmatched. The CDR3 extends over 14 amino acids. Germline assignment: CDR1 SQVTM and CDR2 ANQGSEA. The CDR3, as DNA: TGCAGCGTATCTGAACAGGGGGGGAACTATGGCTACACCTTC. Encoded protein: CSVSEQGGNYGYTF.